This paragraph reports one T cell receptor beta chain. Antigen unknown. This table comes from immunoSEQ multiplex PCR, and its TCRdb copy is limited to in-frame clones, with some not included. The table has roughly 100,000 clones, roughly 88% seen once; the top ten hold under 5.5%. The entry originates in a study of T cell responses to AZD1222 COVID-19 vaccine. J lost 6 bases, V lost 4 bases, and 3 bases had no gene match. The CDR3 is made up of 13 amino acids. Germline CDR1 and CDR2: MRHNA and SNTAGT. Findings and limits, study-wide: Sampling captured repertoires only after the peak T cell response.

This sequence was found in an adult in good health. The sequencing used peripheral blood, collected on day 0 of AZD1222 vaccination. V gene TRBV6-4 combines with J gene TRBJ1-1, with TRBD1 identical over 9 bases. The DNA of the CDR3 is TGTGCCAGCAGTGGGACAGGGGAGTCTGAAGCTTTCTTT. It translates to CASSGTGESEAFF.